This TCR beta chain derives from a study of human T cells and chemical hapten exposure. Study as a whole: Patients additionally received therapeutic doses of diphenylcyclopropenone on the scalp once a week, and this continued throughout the roughly 25-week study.

The J segment lost 7 bases and the V segment lost 4 bases, leaving 5 bases of the junction unmatched. The CDR3 spans 14 residues. CDR1 and CDR2 (germline): SGDLS, YYNGEE. Attachment of unique molecular identifiers to individual cDNA molecules was performed in the library. Authors' analysis steps: Samples ranged from about 23,224 to 690,600 TCRs, with a median of approximately 91,000. TCRdb independently ran MiXCR on the RACE reads; one entry per CDR3 protein. The V and J calls here are based on TCRdb, not the publication. This table has more than 150,000 distinct CDR3 sequences, more than 14% appearing once. This clonotype was recorded a few times. Time point of the sample: patch test 1, 2 weeks after DPC sensitization. Treatment indicated: therapeutic diphenylcyclopropenone sensitization with weekly scalp DPC. Every patch test was put on after a blood sample was taken.

The source of this sequence is a woman aged 30 to 39 with alopecia areata. Some clones in this sample may be carry-over from other donors' samples. Sequenced here: whole blood, sampled in connection with sensitization to the hapten diphenylcyclopropenone (DPC). V and J are TRBV9 and TRBJ1-6; 7 bases are a match to TRBD1. The CDR3 nucleotides are TGTGCCAGCAGCCCGACAGGGATGAATTCACCCCTCCACTTT. Protein product: CASSPTGMNSPLHF.